These T cell receptor beta chains were read from a single sample in a study of blood T cell repertoires in COVID-19. Libraries were prepared by immunoSEQ multiplex PCR; TCRdb keeps only in-frame clonotypes and omits some of them. Of around 200,000 clones in the sample, roughly 88% were seen once. The sequencing input was PBMCs or T cells enriched from blood (not recorded which). The receptors were gathered from a man in his forties with acute COVID-19. CDR3s include the opening cysteine and the closing phenylalanine or tryptophan. D genes are given only for firm matches. Rows give clone size only sometimes, using once, few, many, or a class for an expanded clone.

cdr3_nt | cdr3_aa | clone_size | j_call | v_call | d_call
TGTGCCAGCAGCTTACAGGGATCCTACAATGAGCAGTTCTTC | CASSLQGSYNEQFF | . | TRBJ2-1 | TRBV7-9 | .
TGTGCCAGCAGGCGGGCCCCGAGCTCCTACGAGCAGTACTTC | CASRRAPSSYEQYF | . | TRBJ2-7 | TRBV7-8 | .
TGTGCCAGCAGCTCCGGGACTAGGTACACCGGGGAGCTGTTTTTT | CASSSGTRYTGELFF | . | TRBJ2-2 | TRBV11-2 | TRBD2
TGTGCCACCAGTGATTCCGTTGATAGCGGGTCAGTGCAGTTCTTC | CATSDSVDSGSVQFF | . | TRBJ2-1 | TRBV24-1 | TRBD2
TGTGCCAGCATCCAGGTCGGCGAGACCCAGTACTTC | CASIQVGETQYF | . | TRBJ2-5 | TRBV11-2 | .
TGTGCCAGTAGGAAACAGGGGTATGGCACAGATACGCAGTATTTT | CASRKQGYGTDTQYF | . | TRBJ2-3 | TRBV19 | TRBD1
TGCGCCAGCAGCTTGGGTAGCGCTTCCGGGGAGCTGTTTTTT | CASSLGSASGELFF | . | TRBJ2-2 | TRBV5-1 | .
TGTGCCAGCAGGCGCGGGGGTACAGATACGCAGTATTTT | CASRRGGTDTQYF | . | TRBJ2-3 | TRBV27 | TRBD2
TGTGCCAGCAGCTTAATTCTTGGGACAGGGGTTTATTCACCCCTCCACTTT | CASSLILGTGVYSPLHF | once | TRBJ1-6 | TRBV7-9 | TRBD1
TGTGCCAGCAGCGCGGCGACTGTGGCCGGGGAGCTGTTTTTT | CASSAATVAGELFF | . | TRBJ2-2 | TRBV9 | .
TGTGCCAGCAGTTACGATCAGGCGTATAGCAATCAGCCCCAGCATTTT | CASSYDQAYSNQPQHF | . | TRBJ1-5 | TRBV6-2/TRBV6-3 | .
TGTGCCAGCAGCTTAGGATGGTACACCATGAACACTGAAGCTTTCTTT | CASSLGWYTMNTEAFF | . | TRBJ1-1 | TRBV7-2 | .
TGCAGTGCTAGCACTTACGAGCAGTACTTC | CSASTYEQYF | . | TRBJ2-7 | TRBV20-1 | .
TGTGCCAGCAGCTTGAGGGAGGAATATGGCTACACCTTC | CASSLREEYGYTF | . | TRBJ1-2 | TRBV5-6 | .
TGTGCCAGTAGTATGGTTGGGGCGATGAACACTGAAGCTTTCTTT | CASSMVGAMNTEAFF | . | TRBJ1-1 | TRBV19 | .
TGTGCCAGCCACTCTAGCAATCAGCCCCAGCATTTT | CASHSSNQPQHF | . | TRBJ1-5 | TRBV28 | .
TGTGCCAGCAGTGATAGGACAGACTATGGCTACACCTTC | CASSDRTDYGYTF | . | TRBJ1-2 | TRBV6-1 | .
TGCGCCAGCAGCCCCGGGACTGTTCACACAGATACGCAGTATTTT | CASSPGTVHTDTQYF | . | TRBJ2-3 | TRBV5-1 | .
TGTGCCAGCACTGACAGGGGAGGAAACACCATATATTTT | CASTDRGGNTIYF | . | TRBJ1-3 | TRBV25-1 | TRBD1
TGCAGTGCCAGGGGTGAGGAAAAACTGTTTTTT | CSARGEEKLFF | . | TRBJ1-4 | TRBV20-1 | .
TGTGCCAGCAGCTTAGGGGGGGGTTCCTACAATGAGCAGTTCTTC | CASSLGGGSYNEQFF | . | TRBJ2-1 | TRBV7-6 | TRBD2
TGTGCCAGCAGTTTATCGGTGGTAGCGGGAGAAAATGAGCAGTTCTTC | CASSLSVVAGENEQFF | . | TRBJ2-1 | TRBV27 | TRBD2
TGCAGCGTTGTTGATGGAGGGGTCGGCTACACCTTC | CSVVDGGVGYTF | . | TRBJ1-2 | TRBV29-1 | .
TGTGCCAGCAGCCCCGGGCAGGGTGGGGAGACCCAGTACTTC | CASSPGQGGETQYF | . | TRBJ2-5 | TRBV3-1/TRBV3-2 | .
TGTGCCAGAGGAAGGTCCAGGTGCAATCAGCCCCAGCATTTT | CARGRSRCNQPQHF | . | TRBJ1-5 | TRBV21-1 | .
TGTGCCAGCAGCCTTTCCGGGACAGGGGGCTACGAGCAGTACTTC | CASSLSGTGGYEQYF | . | TRBJ2-7 | TRBV7-2 | TRBD1
TGTGCCAGCAGCCCAGGACAGGGGATCACAGATACGCAGTATTTT | CASSPGQGITDTQYF | once | TRBJ2-3 | TRBV7-6 | TRBD1
TGCGCCAGCAGCCCGGACAGAACCTATGGCTACACCTTC | CASSPDRTYGYTF | . | TRBJ1-2 | TRBV5-1 | .
TGTGCCAGCAGTGTTATGGGGGGACTAGGTTACAATGAGCAGTTCTTC | CASSVMGGLGYNEQFF | . | TRBJ2-1 | TRBV2 | TRBD2
TGTGCCAGCAGCGTTTTGCCTAGCGCAGATACGCAGTATTTT | CASSVLPSADTQYF | . | TRBJ2-3 | TRBV9 | .
TGTGCCAGCAGTTCCCCCCGCGGGGCTTTCTTT | CASSSPRGAFF | . | TRBJ1-1 | TRBV28 | .
TGTGCCAGCAGTTACTCGAGTCAGACAGGGACCCAGTACTTC | CASSYSSQTGTQYF | . | TRBJ2-5 | TRBV6-2/TRBV6-3 | .
TGCGCCAGCAGCTTGGACGGACTACCGGGAAATGAGCAGTTCTTC | CASSLDGLPGNEQFF | once | TRBJ2-1 | TRBV5-1 | .
TGTGCCAGCAGTGTAGCGGGAGTGGGTGAGCAGTTCTTC | CASSVAGVGEQFF | . | TRBJ2-1 | TRBV6-1 | TRBD2
TGTGCCAGCAGCTTAAGTGGCGGGAGGGACACCGGGGAGCTGTTTTTT | CASSLSGGRDTGELFF | . | TRBJ2-2 | TRBV7-3 | TRBD2
TGCAGTGCTGCGGACTTGGGCTACACCTTC | CSAADLGYTF | . | TRBJ1-2 | TRBV20-1 | .
TGCGCCAGCAGCCCAGGGAACACTGAAGCTTTCTTT | CASSPGNTEAFF | . | TRBJ1-1 | TRBV5-1 | .
TGTGCCAGCAGCGGGACAGAAAATGGCTACACCTTC | CASSGTENGYTF | . | TRBJ1-2 | TRBV3-1/TRBV3-2 | TRBD1
TGTGCCAGCAGTGAGGGGCTACGCTACGAGCAGTACTTC | CASSEGLRYEQYF | once | TRBJ2-7 | TRBV6-1 | .
TGTGCCAGCAGCCTCCGACAGTTTTCGTACACTGAAGCTTTCTTT | CASSLRQFSYTEAFF | once | TRBJ1-1 | TRBV5-4 | .
TGTGCCAGCTCTCCCACTAGCGGCGCCCGCGATACGCAGTATTTT | CASSPTSGARDTQYF | . | TRBJ2-3 | TRBV18 | TRBD2
TGTGCCAGCAGCTCACAGGGCTTTTATGGCTACACCTTC | CASSSQGFYGYTF | . | TRBJ1-2 | TRBV27 | .
TGTGCCAGTAGTTCCTTCGGGACAGAAAAAGAGACCCAGTACTTC | CASSSFGTEKETQYF | . | TRBJ2-5 | TRBV19 | TRBD1
TGTGCCAGCAAAAAACAGGGGGCTAGCAATCAGCCCCAGCATTTT | CASKKQGASNQPQHF | . | TRBJ1-5 | TRBV19 | TRBD1
TGTGCCAGCAGTCTCCTAAACACCGGGGAGCTGTTTTTT | CASSLLNTGELFF | . | TRBJ2-2 | TRBV28 | .
TGCGCCAGCAGCTCCGGACTAAAAGTAGGGCCGACCCAGTACTTC | CASSSGLKVGPTQYF | . | TRBJ2-5 | TRBV5-1 | .
TGTGCCAGCAGCTCGCACAACCTACCGGGACAGGGGGTGAATGGCTACACCTTC | CASSSHNLPGQGVNGYTF | few | TRBJ1-2 | TRBV9 | TRBD1
TGTGCCAGCTCACCACGGACAGGGAATGATCAGCCCCAGCATTTT | CASSPRTGNDQPQHF | . | TRBJ1-5 | TRBV18 | TRBD1
TGCAGCGTTTCTGAGACTAGCGGAACCACAGATACGCAGTATTTT | CSVSETSGTTDTQYF | . | TRBJ2-3 | TRBV29-1 | TRBD2
TGTGCCAGCAGCGTTGGACAGAGCTACGAGCAGTACTTC | CASSVGQSYEQYF | few | TRBJ2-7 | TRBV6-5 | .
TGTGCCAGCAGCCAAGACCTCCGGTCTAACTCCTACGAGCAGTACTTC | CASSQDLRSNSYEQYF | . | TRBJ2-7 | TRBV4-2 | .